Below are 5 T cell receptor beta chains sequenced from a single sample in a study of metastatic and nonmetastatic thyroid tumors. Each patient went into thyroid surgery without having received any treatment. Via MiXCR, TCRdb re-called the PCR reads. The repertoire holds 35,000 to 45,000 clones, with about an eighth as singletons. Sequencing was done on a sample of blood. These receptors came from a male donor with papillary thyroid cancer or a benign thyroid nodule (not recorded which). Some clones in this sample may be carry-over from other donors' samples.

In its sample, this clone was seen many times. The rearrangement uses TRBV28 and TRBJ2-5, with 9 positions matching TRBD1. CDR1 and CDR2 from the germline V gene are MDHEN and SYDVKM. The V and J ends lost 7 bases and 6 bases, in that order; junction bases with no gene match: 3. The CDR3 length is 12 residues. CDR3: CASTGQGKTQYF. The CDR3 DNA follows: TGTGCCAGCACCGGACAGGGGAAGACCCAGTACTTC.

Remarks on this clone: Just one base apart from a much larger clone, this may be a read error. Other DNA sequences within the sample encode an identical CDR3. The J gene is TRBJ1-1, the V gene TRBV9; the D is unclear. The CDR3 is 13 amino acids. V was shortened by 4 bases and J by 11 bases, with 18 bases between the two germline ends. Germline loops: CDR1 SGDLS, CDR2 YYNGEE. CDR3 sequence: CASSPAGSVGAFF. The CDR3 DNA reads as TGTGCCAGCAGCCCGGCTGGCTCCGTAGGGGCTTTCTTT.

The rearrangement joins TRBV5-4 to TRBJ2-3; a possible D gene is TRBD2 (6 bases). Trimming stripped 7 bases from V and 6 bases from J, with 12 bases between. The germline gives CDR1 SGHNT, CDR2 YYREEE (reference sequence). This CDR3 is 12 amino acids long. In nucleotides, the CDR3 is TGTGCCAGCCAACTAGCAGGGGATACGCAGTATTTT. Protein sequence: CASQLAGDTQYF.

There are many counts of this clone. The V call is TRBV5-1, the J call TRBJ1-2, with D tentatively TRBD1 (5 bases). This CDR3 comprises 15 residues. V lost 4 bases to trimming and J lost 4 bases, with 17 bases between them. Germline-derived CDR1 and CDR2 are SGHRS and YFSETQ. The CDR3 nucleotides are TGCGCCAGCAGCGTCGACAGATCGTTCTCCTATGGCTACACCTTC. This codes for CASSVDRSFSYGYTF.

Many counts were recorded for this clone. The chain uses TRBV29-1 and TRBJ2-7, with TRBD1 as a possible D gene (5 bases). Trimming shortened V by 1 base and J by 1 base, and 23 bases separated the two germline ends. The CDR3 runs 18 residues. The germline CDR1 and CDR2 sequences are SQVTM and ANQGSEA. This chain's CDR3 is CSVEGPWEGASQSYEQYF. CDR3 nucleotide sequence: TGCAGCGTTGAAGGTCCTTGGGAAGGGGCCAGCCAATCCTACGAGCAGTACTTC.